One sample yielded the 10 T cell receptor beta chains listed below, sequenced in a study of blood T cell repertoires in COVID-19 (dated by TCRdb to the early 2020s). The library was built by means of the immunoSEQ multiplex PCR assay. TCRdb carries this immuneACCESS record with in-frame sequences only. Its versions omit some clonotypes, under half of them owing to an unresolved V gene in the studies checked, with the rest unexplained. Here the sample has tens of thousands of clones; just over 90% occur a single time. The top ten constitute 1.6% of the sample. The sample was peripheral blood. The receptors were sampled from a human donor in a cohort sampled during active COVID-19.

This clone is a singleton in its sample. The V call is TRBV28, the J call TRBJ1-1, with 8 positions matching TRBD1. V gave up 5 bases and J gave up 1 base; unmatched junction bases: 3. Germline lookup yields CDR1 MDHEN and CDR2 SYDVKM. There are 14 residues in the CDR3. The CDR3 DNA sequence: TGTGCCAGCAGTACAGGGGGGAAGAACACTGAAGCTTTCTTT. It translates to CASSTGGKNTEAFF. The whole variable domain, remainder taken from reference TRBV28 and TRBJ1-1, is DVKVTQSSRYLVKRTGEKVFLECVQDMDHENMFWYRQDPGLGLRLIYFSYDVKMKEKGDIPEGYSVSREKKERFSLILESASTNQTSMYLCASSTGGKNTEAFFGQGTRLTVV.

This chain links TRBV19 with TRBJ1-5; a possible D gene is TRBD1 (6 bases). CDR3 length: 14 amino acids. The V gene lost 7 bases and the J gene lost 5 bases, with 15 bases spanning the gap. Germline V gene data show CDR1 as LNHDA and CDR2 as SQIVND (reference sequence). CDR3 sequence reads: CASTRGGVDQPQHF. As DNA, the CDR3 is TGTGCCAGTACCCGAGGGGGGGTGGATCAGCCCCAGCATTTT.

DNA of the CDR3: TGTGCCAGCAGCCAAGAGCCGAGCGGCCCAACAGAGCAGTACTTC. Amino acids: CASSQEPSGPTEQYF. The V gene is TRBV3-1 (or the pseudogene TRBV3-2), the J gene TRBJ2-7; perhaps TRBD2 as D (5 bases). The CDR3 length is 15 residues. V shed 0 bases and J shed 7 bases, with 16 bases lying between them. CDR1 is LGHDT and CDR2 is YNNKEL in the germline V gene (reference sequence).

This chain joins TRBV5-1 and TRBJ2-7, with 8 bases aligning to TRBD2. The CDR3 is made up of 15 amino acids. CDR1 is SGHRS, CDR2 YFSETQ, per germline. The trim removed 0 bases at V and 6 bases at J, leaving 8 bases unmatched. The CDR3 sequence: CASSLGSGGPLEQYF. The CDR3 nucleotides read TGCGCCAGCAGCTTGGGATCGGGAGGGCCCCTCGAGCAGTACTTC.

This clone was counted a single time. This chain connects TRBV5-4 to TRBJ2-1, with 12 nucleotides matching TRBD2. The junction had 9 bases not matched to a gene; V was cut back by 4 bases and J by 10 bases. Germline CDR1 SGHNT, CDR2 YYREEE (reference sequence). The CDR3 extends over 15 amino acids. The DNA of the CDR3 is TGTGCCAGCAGCCGGACTAGCGGGAACGGGGGAGAGCAGTTCTTC. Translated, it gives CASSRTSGNGGEQFF.

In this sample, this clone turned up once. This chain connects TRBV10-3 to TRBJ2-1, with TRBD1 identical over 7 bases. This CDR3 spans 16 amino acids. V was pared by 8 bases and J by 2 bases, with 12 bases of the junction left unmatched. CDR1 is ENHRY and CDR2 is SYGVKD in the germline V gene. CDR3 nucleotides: TGTGCCATCGAGGGGGCCTCCGGGGTTACCTACAATGAGCAGTTCTTC. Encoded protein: CAIEGASGVTYNEQFF.

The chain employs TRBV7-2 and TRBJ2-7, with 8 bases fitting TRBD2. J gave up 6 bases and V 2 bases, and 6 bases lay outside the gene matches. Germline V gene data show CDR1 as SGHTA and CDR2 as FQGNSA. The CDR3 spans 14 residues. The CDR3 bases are TGTGCCAGCAGCTTACACACGGGGGGGGTCGAGCAGTACTTC. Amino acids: CASSLHTGGVEQYF. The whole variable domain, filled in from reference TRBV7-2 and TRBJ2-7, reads GAGVSQSPSNKVTEKGKDVELRCDPISGHTALYWYRQSLGQGLEFLIYFQGNSAPDKSGLPSDRFSAERTGGSVSTLTIQRTQQEDSAVYLCASSLHTGGVEQYFGPGTRLTVT.

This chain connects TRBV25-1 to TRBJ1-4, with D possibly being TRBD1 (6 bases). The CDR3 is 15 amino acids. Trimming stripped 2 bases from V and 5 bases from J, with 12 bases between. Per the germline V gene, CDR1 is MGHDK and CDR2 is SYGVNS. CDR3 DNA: TGTGCCAGCAGTGAAGCCGGGACAAGAAATGAAAAACTGTTTTTT. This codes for CASSEAGTRNEKLFF. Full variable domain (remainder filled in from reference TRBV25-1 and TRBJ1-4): EADIYQTPRYLVIGTGKKITLECSQTMGHDKMYWYQQDPGMELHLIHYSYGVNSTEKGDLSSESTVSRIRTEHFPLTLESARPSHTSQYLCASSEAGTRNEKLFFGSGTQLSVL.

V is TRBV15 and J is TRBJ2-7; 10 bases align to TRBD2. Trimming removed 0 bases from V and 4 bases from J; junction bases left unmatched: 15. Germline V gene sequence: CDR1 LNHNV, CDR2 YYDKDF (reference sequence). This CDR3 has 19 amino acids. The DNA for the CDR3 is TGTGCCACCAGCAGAGATCATGGTACTAGCGGGGCCCACGCGTACGAGCAGTACTTC. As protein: CATSRDHGTSGAHAYEQYF. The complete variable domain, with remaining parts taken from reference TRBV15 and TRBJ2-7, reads DAMVIQNPRYQVTQFGKPVTLSCSQTLNHNVMYWYQQKSSQAPKLLFHYYDKDFNNEADTPDNFQSRRPNTSFCFLDIRSPGLGDTAMYLCATSRDHGTSGAHAYEQYFGPGTRLTVT.

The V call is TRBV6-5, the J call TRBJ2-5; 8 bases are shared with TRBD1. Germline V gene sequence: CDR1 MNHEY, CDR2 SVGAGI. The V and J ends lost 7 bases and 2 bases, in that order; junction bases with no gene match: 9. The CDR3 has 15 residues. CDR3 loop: CASTQTGASQETQYF. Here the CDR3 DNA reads TGTGCCAGCACCCAGACAGGGGCTTCACAAGAGACCCAGTACTTC.